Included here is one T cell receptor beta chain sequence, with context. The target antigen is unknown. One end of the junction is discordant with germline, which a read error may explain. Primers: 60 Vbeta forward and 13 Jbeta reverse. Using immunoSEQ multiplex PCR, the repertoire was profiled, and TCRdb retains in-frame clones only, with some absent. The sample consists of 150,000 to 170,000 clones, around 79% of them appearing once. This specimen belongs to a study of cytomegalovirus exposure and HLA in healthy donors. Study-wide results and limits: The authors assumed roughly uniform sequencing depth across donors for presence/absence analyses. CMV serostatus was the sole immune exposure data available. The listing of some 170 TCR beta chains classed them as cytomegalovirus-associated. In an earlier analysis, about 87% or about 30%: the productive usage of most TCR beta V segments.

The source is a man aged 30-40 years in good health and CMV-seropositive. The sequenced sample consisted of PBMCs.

The CDR3 sequence: CASSTNLGDYVYTF. For the CDR3, the DNA is TGTGCCAGCAGTACCAACCTCGGGGACTATGTCTACACCTTC. The chain is built from TRBV2 and TRBJ1-2, with a possible D match to TRBD1 (5 bases). The CDR3 consists of 14 residues. CDR1 and CDR2 from the germline V gene are SNHLY and FYNNEI.